This entry features one TCR beta chain sequence. This sample is part of a study of blood T cells in healthy people across ages. Germline-derived CDR1 and CDR2 are KGHSH and LQKENI. V gave up 2 bases and J gave up 2 bases, with 11 bases separating them. The CDR3 totals 15 residues. A second roughly 6 to 11 cycle PCR used barcoded and J-beta primers. The yield of each sample was at least 2.5 million CDR3-containing paired-end reads. TCRdb independently ran MiXCR on the 5' RACE reads; one entry per CDR3 protein. The sample lists 750,000 to 950,000 distinct CDR3 sequences, 25% to 35% occurring once. Separately, the same data were catalogued under a study of T cells of mothers and their children.

The V gene is TRBV18, the J gene TRBJ2-3; D uncertain. This TCR was sampled from a middle-aged woman in good health. The sequenced sample consisted of blood. The CDR3 coding sequence is TGTGCCAGCTCACCAAGTCCCAGAAACACAGATACGCAGTATTTT. Protein: CASSPSPRNTDTQYF.